What follows are 28 T cell receptor beta chains derived from one specimen sequenced in a study of blood T cell repertoires in COVID-19. Here immunoSEQ multiplex PCR was the method, and the copy in TCRdb shows in-frame clones only, minus some. Here the sample spans tens of thousands of clones, roughly 93% being singletons. The sample comprised peripheral blood. These receptors were taken from a human donor in a cohort sampled during active COVID-19.

V is TRBV9 and J is TRBJ2-7; 10 bases fit TRBD1. CDR1 and CDR2 (germline): SGDLS, YYNGEE. Losses at the gene ends were 0 bases for V and 3 bases for J; bases not matched to a gene: 6. The CDR3 is made up of 16 amino acids. CDR3 sequence: CASSVGGTGDHYEQYF. The DNA for the CDR3 is TGTGCCAGCAGCGTAGGGGGGACAGGGGACCACTACGAGCAGTACTTC.

This chain uses TRBV7-9 with TRBJ2-4, with TRBD1 matching 10 bases. The CDR3 runs 16 residues. The V gene end was trimmed by 5 bases and the J gene end by 4 bases; junction bases not matched to a gene: 8. Per the germline V gene, CDR1 is SEHNR and CDR2 is FQNEAQ (reference sequence). The CDR3 DNA reads as TGTGCCAGCAGCCGCACCGGGACAGGGGTAAAAAACATTCAGTACTTC. Protein product: CASSRTGTGVKNIQYF.

This clone was seen once. J is TRBJ2-1 and V is TRBV7-2; D possibly corresponds to TRBD2 (5 bases). The V and J ends lost 0 bases and 12 bases respectively, with 18 bases between them. Germline assignment: CDR1 SGHTA and CDR2 FQGNSA. This CDR3 has 15 amino acids. The CDR3 DNA sequence: TGTGCCAGCAGCTTAGCGTGGGCTAGCCAAACCGGGCAGTTCTTC. It codes for CASSLAWASQTGQFF.

J is TRBJ2-4 and V is TRBV6-6; D unresolved. Germline V gene sequence: CDR1 MNHNY, CDR2 SVGAGI (reference sequence). CDR3 size: 16 residues. V was pared by 0 bases and J by 0 bases, with 9 bases between. CDR3 nucleotide sequence: TGTGCCAGCAGTTACTCGAGAACCTTAGCCAAAAACATTCAGTACTTC. This sequence encodes CASSYSRTLAKNIQYF.

The chain carries TRBV2 and TRBJ1-1; no reliable D call. The germline V gene has CDR1 SNHLY and CDR2 FYNNEI. The CDR3 has 13 amino acids. The V and J ends lost 2 bases and 0 bases respectively, with 4 bases between them. CDR3 coding DNA: TGTGCCAGCAGTGAACAGTTGAACACTGAAGCTTTCTTT. This sequence encodes CASSEQLNTEAFF.

The chain uses TRBV11-1 and TRBJ2-1; no reliable D call. The V and J ends lost 1 base and 6 bases respectively, with 13 bases between them. CDR1 and CDR2 (germline): SGHAT, FQDESV (reference sequence). The CDR3 consists of 15 residues. CDR3 DNA sequence: TGTGCCAGCAGCTTAGGTGGCCTTCTCCCCAATGAGCAGTTCTTC. As protein: CASSLGGLLPNEQFF. Filled out from reference TRBV11-1 and TRBJ2-1, the complete variable domain reads EAEVAQSPRYKITEKSQAVAFWCDPISGHATLYWYRQILGQGPELLVQFQDESVVDDSQLPKDRFSAERLKGVDSTLKIQPAELGDSAMYLCASSLGGLLPNEQFFGPGTRLTVL.

The rearrangement joins TRBV25-1 to TRBJ2-1, with D possibly matching TRBD2 (6 bases). This CDR3 is 17 amino acids long. Germline V gene lookup returns CDR1 MGHDK and CDR2 SYGVNS. Between the trimmed V and J ends, which lost 1 base and 0 bases, there was a span of 13 bases. This CDR3 reads CASSESRGGTSYNEQFF. The CDR3 coding sequence is TGTGCCAGCAGTGAATCCCGCGGCGGGACCTCCTACAATGAGCAGTTCTTC.

The chain has TRBV7-8 and TRBJ1-2; 9 positions match TRBD1. Unmatched junction bases numbered 7, after V lost 4 bases and J lost 4 bases. CDR1 and CDR2 (germline): SGHVS, FQNEAQ. The CDR3 length is 15 residues. CDR3 residues: CASSWTGVLGYGYTF. As DNA, the CDR3 is TGTGCCAGCAGCTGGACAGGGGTGTTGGGCTATGGCTACACCTTC.

This clone was observed a handful of times. V is TRBV19 and J is TRBJ1-5; D is possibly TRBD1 (5 bases). The germline V and J ends were trimmed by 3 bases and 1 base, with 10 bases remaining between them. The CDR3 is 15 residues long. Germline V gene data show CDR1 as LNHDA and CDR2 as SQIVND (reference sequence). CDR3 protein: CASSMTDASNQPQHF. The CDR3, as DNA: TGTGCCAGTAGTATGACAGACGCCAGCAATCAGCCCCAGCATTTT.

This chain's CDR3 is CASSQDRLRGSGRFYNEQFF. CDR3 DNA: TGTGCCAGCAGCCAAGATCGTCTTAGGGGTAGCGGGAGGTTTTACAATGAGCAGTTCTTC. The V call is TRBV14, the J call TRBJ2-1; 10 nucleotides match TRBD2. Germline lookup yields CDR1 SGHDN and CDR2 FVKESK. The CDR3 consists of 20 residues. The trim removed 0 bases at V and 4 bases at J, leaving 15 bases unmatched. Using reference TRBV14 and TRBJ2-1 for the parts outside the CDR3, the full variable domain is EAGVTQFPSHSVIEKGQTVTLRCDPISGHDNLYWYRRVMGKEIKFLLHFVKESKQDESGMPNNRFLAERTGGTYSTLKVQPAELEDSGVYFCASSQDRLRGSGRFYNEQFFGPGTRLTVL.

The chain recombines TRBV2 with TRBJ1-1; 12 nucleotides agree with TRBD1. Germline assignment: CDR1 SNHLY and CDR2 FYNNEI. V trimming: 8 bases; J trimming: 8 bases; junction bases outside the gene matches: 3. There are 12 residues in the CDR3. CDR3 loop: CASGTGGREAFF. The CDR3 region has the DNA TGTGCCAGCGGGACAGGGGGCCGGGAAGCTTTCTTT.

This chain uses TRBV4-3 with TRBJ2-1, with TRBD2 matching over 8 bases. The length of the CDR3 is 16 residues. CDR1 LGHNA and CDR2 YSLEER come from the germline V gene. The trim removed 0 bases at V and 9 bases at J, leaving 10 bases unmatched. This CDR3 reads CASSQDRGGLAGEQFF. CDR3 bases: TGCGCCAGCAGCCAAGATCGAGGCGGGCTAGCGGGTGAGCAGTTCTTC.

The genes are TRBV6-1 and TRBJ2-7, with 9 bases identical to TRBD1. This CDR3 has 15 residues. Germline V gives CDR1 MNHNS, CDR2 SASEGT. After removal of 2 bases from V and 6 bases from J, the junction contained 8 bases not matched to a gene. Here the CDR3 reads CASSEYLGQGAEQYF. CDR3 coding DNA: TGTGCCAGCAGTGAATATTTGGGACAGGGAGCCGAGCAGTACTTC.

In DNA, the CDR3 is TGTGCCAGCAGCTTGGGCAATCGGAATGAAAAACTGTTTTTT. Translation gives CASSLGNRNEKLFF. The chain recombines TRBV7-2 with TRBJ1-4, with unresolved D. The ends were cut back, 3 bases at V and 5 bases at J, with 10 bases in the middle. CDR1 is SGHTA, CDR2 FQGNSA, per germline. The CDR3 has 14 amino acids.

This chain links TRBV10-3 with TRBJ2-5; 7 nucleotides match TRBD1. The CDR3 sequence is 14 residues long. J was trimmed by 1 base and V by 2 bases; bases with no gene match: 1. Germline CDR1 ENHRY, CDR2 SYGVKD. Here the CDR3 DNA reads TGTGCCATCAGTGAGGGGGACAGCCAAGAGACCCAGTACTTC. Residues: CAISEGDSQETQYF.

The chain recombines TRBV19 with TRBJ2-2; TRBD2 aligns across 13 bases. J was trimmed by 2 bases and V by 5 bases; bases with no gene match: 11. Per the germline V gene, CDR1 is LNHDA and CDR2 is SQIVND (reference sequence). CDR3 size: 19 residues. The CDR3 DNA reads TGTGCCAGTAGTCTCCCACTAGCGGGAGGGCCAGTTAACACCGGGGAGCTGTTTTTT. Its protein is CASSLPLAGGPVNTGELFF.

The chain combines TRBV7-2 with TRBJ1-5, with 8 bases that match TRBD1. Germline-derived CDR1 and CDR2 are SGHTA and FQGNSA. V was clipped by 5 bases and J by 6 bases; unmatched bases: 12. The CDR3 runs 16 residues. CDR3 loop: CASSAHPSGGRQPQHF. Written as DNA, the CDR3 is TGTGCCAGCAGCGCCCACCCGTCAGGGGGCCGTCAGCCCCAGCATTTT.

The rearrangement uses TRBV24-1 and TRBJ1-5; possibly TRBD1 for D (6 bases). Germline assignment: CDR1 KGHDR and CDR2 SFDVKD. V lost 2 bases and J lost 4, with 8 bases in between. The CDR3 is 14 amino acids. CDR3 protein: CATSDWDINQPQHF. In DNA form, the CDR3 reads TGTGCCACCAGTGATTGGGACATAAATCAGCCCCAGCATTTT.

The V and J genes are TRBV9 and TRBJ1-4; weak D call: TRBD1 (5 bases). With 4 bases removed from V and 7 bases from J, the gap between germline ends came to 14 bases. This CDR3 has 14 amino acids. Looked up from germline, CDR1 is SGDLS and CDR2 is YYNGEE. This chain's CDR3 is CASSTGTRGEKLFF. DNA for the CDR3: TGTGCCAGCAGCACCGGGACTCGGGGTGAAAAACTGTTTTTT.

The rearrangement joins TRBV5-4 to TRBJ2-7; the match to TRBD1 covers 12 bases. V was clipped by 0 bases and J by 3 bases; unmatched bases: 4. The CDR3 sequence is 16 residues long. CDR1 and CDR2 from the germline V gene are SGHNT and YYREEE (reference sequence). CDR3 sequence reads: CASSLGDRGPYYEQYF. The CDR3 bases are TGTGCCAGCAGCTTGGGGGACAGGGGGCCTTACTACGAGCAGTACTTC.

The chain uses TRBV2 and TRBJ2-7; D gene ambiguous. This CDR3 comprises 10 residues. CDR1 is SNHLY and CDR2 is FYNNEI in the germline V gene. V was clipped by 4 bases and J by 7 bases, with 5 bases between them. The CDR3 nucleotides read TGTGCCAGCAGTGTTCGGGAGCAGTACTTC. Its protein is CASSVREQYF.

This clone appeared a single time. This chain links TRBV6-5 with TRBJ1-4; TRBD1 aligns across 10 bases. The ends lost 6 bases at V and 10 bases at J; junction bases unmatched: 11. CDR1 is MNHEY, CDR2 SVGAGI, per germline. CDR3 length equals 15 residues. Here the CDR3 reads CASRRQGAALGKLFF. The CDR3, as DNA: TGTGCCAGCAGACGACAGGGGGCGGCCTTGGGAAAACTGTTTTTT.

This chain links TRBV4-1 with TRBJ2-1; tentative D call: TRBD1 (5 bases). Trimming stripped 0 bases from V and 7 bases from J, with 16 bases between. The CDR3 length is 16 residues. Looked up from germline, CDR1 is MGHRA and CDR2 is YSYEKL. CDR3 nucleotides: TGCGCCAGCAGCCAAGATGAACGGGCCTACAGGAATGAGCAGTTCTTC. Translated, it gives CASSQDERAYRNEQFF.

The J gene is TRBJ2-5, the V gene TRBV4-3; D is perhaps TRBD1 (6 bases). The CDR3 runs 16 residues. The V gene's germline CDR1 is LGHNA and CDR2 YSLEER. Deletions cut 1 base from V and 2 bases from J, with 14 bases between. The DNA of the CDR3 is TGCGCCAGCAGCCAAGGCCCACCGGACAGACAAGAGACCCAGTACTTC. Residues: CASSQGPPDRQETQYF.

The chain carries TRBV7-6 and TRBJ2-5; 13 nucleotides match TRBD2. This CDR3 region has 19 residues. Looked up from germline, CDR1 is SGHVS and CDR2 is FNYEAQ. J lost 4 bases, V lost 0 bases, and 11 bases had no gene match. Here the CDR3 reads CASSLARFGLAGERETQYF. CDR3 DNA sequence: TGTGCCAGCAGCTTAGCGCGATTCGGACTAGCGGGAGAACGAGAGACCCAGTACTTC.

The rearrangement links TRBV20-1 to TRBJ1-2; D is perhaps TRBD1 (5 bases). The CDR3 has 14 amino acids. The ends were cut back, 3 bases at V and 4 bases at J, with 15 bases in the middle. Germline values: CDR1 DFQATT, CDR2 SNEGSKA (reference sequence). CDR3 in amino acids: CSASGSGDSYGYTF. The CDR3 DNA sequence: TGCAGTGCTAGTGGTTCTGGGGACTCCTATGGCTACACCTTC.

The chain carries TRBV12-3 or TRBV12-4 and TRBJ1-2; the D is unclear. V dropped 7 bases and J dropped 7 bases, with 16 bases sitting between them. The CDR3 has 13 amino acids. The CDR3 nucleotides are TGTGCCAGCACTGACCTTCTAGTCTTTGGCTACACCTTC. This encodes CASTDLLVFGYTF.

The chain has TRBV7-3 and TRBJ1-1, with unresolved D. The CDR3 length is 13 residues. CDR1 is SGHTA and CDR2 is FQGTGA in the germline V gene. Deletions cut 1 base from V and 1 base from J, with 4 bases between. The DNA of the CDR3 is TGTGCCAGCAGCTTAAGAGGGAACACTGAAGCTTTCTTT. It encodes CASSLRGNTEAFF. Full variable domain (outside the CDR3, taken from reference TRBV7-3 and TRBJ1-1): GAGVSQTPSNKVTEKGKYVELRCDPISGHTALYWYRQSLGQGPEFLIYFQGTGAADDSGLPNDRFFAVRPEGSVSTLKIQRTERGDSAVYLCASSLRGNTEAFFGQGTRLTVV.